This entry lists 6 T cell receptor beta chains sequenced from one sample in a study of beta chain features in type 1 diabetes. Expressed TCRB transcripts got sequenced, as all isolated RNA was reverse transcribed. Generated by immunoSEQ multiplex PCR, the TCRdb table keeps only in-frame clones and is missing some. This sample has approximately 730,000 clones, with over 10% found just once. These receptors have no identified antigens. Notes on the study in general: Patients with Type 1 diabetes showed moderately but significantly shorter TCRB CDR3s in all four CD4+ subsets.

The sequenced sample was naive CD4+ T cells from blood. The origin of the receptors is a man between 18 and 29 years old with type 1 diabetes.

This clone has only a few counts. This chain joins TRBV10-3 and TRBJ2-5, with 8 bases aligning to TRBD2. Trimming cost V 5 bases and J 2 bases; bases outside gene matches: 7. This CDR3 is 15 amino acids long. Germline CDR1 ENHRY, CDR2 SYGVKD. The DNA of the CDR3 is TGTGCCATCAGTCCGGGACTAGAGCTGCAAGAGACCCAGTACTTC. Translation: CAISPGLELQETQYF.

As regards this clone: Other nucleotide sequences from this sample produce the same CDR3. The V call is TRBV10-3, the J call TRBJ1-1; no clear D. Germline lookup yields CDR1 ENHRY and CDR2 SYGVKD. V was pared by 9 bases and J by 1 base, with 12 bases between. The CDR3 is 13 amino acids. The CDR3 spells CAIKLQENTEAFF. The CDR3 region has the DNA TGTGCCATAAAGCTGCAGGAGAACACTGAAGCTTTCTTT.

The rearrangement joins TRBV5-1 to TRBJ2-1, with D unresolved. V was shortened by 0 bases and J by 6 bases, with 7 bases between the two germline ends. The CDR3 is made up of 13 amino acids. Looked up from germline, CDR1 is SGHRS and CDR2 is YFSETQ. DNA of the CDR3: TGCGCCAGCAGCTTGGGTAATTCCAATGAGCAGTTCTTC. Its translation is CASSLGNSNEQFF.

The chain is built from TRBV30 and TRBJ2-3; no clear D. From germline, CDR1 is GTSNPN and CDR2 SVGIG (reference sequence). Trimming took off 3 bases at V and 4 bases at J, with 8 bases between the two ends. There are 12 residues in the CDR3. Here the CDR3 reads CAWRVGADTQYF. As DNA, the CDR3 is TGTGCCTGGAGGGTTGGAGCAGATACGCAGTATTTT. The full variable domain, completed using reference TRBV30 and TRBJ2-3, is SQTIHQWPATLVQPVGSPLSLECTVEGTSNPNLYWYRQAAGRGLQLLFYSVGIGQISSEVPQNLSASRPQDRQFILSSKKLLLSDSGFYLCAWRVGADTQYFGPGTRLTVL.

This clone came up a few times. The chain uses TRBV25-1 and TRBJ2-7, with D perhaps assigned TRBD1 or TRBD2 (6 bases each). In germline, CDR1 is MGHDK, CDR2 SYGVNS. The CDR3 is 16 residues long. V was cut by 0 bases and J by 5 bases, with 17 bases left in between. DNA for the CDR3: TGTGCCAGCAGTGAATATTGGGGGGCCGGCTATCACGAGCAGTACTTC. This encodes CASSEYWGAGYHEQYF.

The table lists this clone with a few counts. V usage is TRBV28 and J usage is TRBJ1-1; D is undetermined. The CDR3 covers 13 residues. The V and J ends lost 3 bases and 1 base respectively, with 6 bases between them. Germline assignment: CDR1 MDHEN and CDR2 SYDVKM. The CDR3 DNA sequence: TGTGCCAGCAGTTTCGGGGAGAACACTGAAGCTTTCTTT. The encoded protein is CASSFGENTEAFF.